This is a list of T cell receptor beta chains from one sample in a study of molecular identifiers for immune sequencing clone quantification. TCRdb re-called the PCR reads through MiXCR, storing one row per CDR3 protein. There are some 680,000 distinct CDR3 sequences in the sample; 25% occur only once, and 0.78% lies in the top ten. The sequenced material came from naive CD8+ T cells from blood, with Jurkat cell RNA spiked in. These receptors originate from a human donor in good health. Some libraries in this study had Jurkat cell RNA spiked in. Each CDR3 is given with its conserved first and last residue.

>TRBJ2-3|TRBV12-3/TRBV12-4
CASSLSGGADTQYF
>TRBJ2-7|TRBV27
CASSSYRDTYEQYF
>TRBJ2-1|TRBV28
CASSLWSDNEQFF
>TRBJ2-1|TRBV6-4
CASSDWGSSSYNEQFF
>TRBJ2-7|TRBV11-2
CASSFGSHYEQYF
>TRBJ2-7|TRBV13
CASSLTGTRYEQYF
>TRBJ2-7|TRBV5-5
CASSSGDPYEQYF
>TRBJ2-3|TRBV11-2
CASQFTDTQYF
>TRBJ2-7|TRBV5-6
CASSLAGDRRTYEQYF
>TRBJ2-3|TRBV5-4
CASSRNTDTQYF
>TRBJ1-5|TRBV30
CAWSVGQGTQPQHF
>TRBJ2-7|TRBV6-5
CASSTGSGYEQYF
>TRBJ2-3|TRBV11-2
CASSLGWSAGTDTQYF
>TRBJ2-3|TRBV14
CASSHGTMYPSTDTQYF
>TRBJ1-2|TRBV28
CASSLSVTGIYGYTF
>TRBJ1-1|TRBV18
CASSHVAGGQNTEAFF
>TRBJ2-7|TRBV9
CASSITSGSGYEQYF
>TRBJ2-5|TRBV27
CASTTLPLAGVVETQYF
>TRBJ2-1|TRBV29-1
CSVVGDLEAYNEQFF
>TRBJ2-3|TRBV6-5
CASSYSPSTDTQYF
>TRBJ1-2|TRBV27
CASSGGSNYGYTF
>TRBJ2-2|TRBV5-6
CASSLTGVGGDWYTGELFF
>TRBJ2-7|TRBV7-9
CASSRWDRGEEQYF
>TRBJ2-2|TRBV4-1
CASSNRATGELFF
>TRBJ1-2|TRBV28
CASSLSYGYTF
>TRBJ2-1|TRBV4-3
CASSQDRVTYNEQFF
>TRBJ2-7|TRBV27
CASSPVAGLTYEQYF
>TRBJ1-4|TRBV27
CASSLSGQTTNEKLFF
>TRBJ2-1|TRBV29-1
CSVVGNWDNEQFF
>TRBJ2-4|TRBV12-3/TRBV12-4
CASSPRRDSGKNIQYF
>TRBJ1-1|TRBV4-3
CASSQDRKGVAFF
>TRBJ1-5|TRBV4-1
CASSQGVRAPEQPQHF
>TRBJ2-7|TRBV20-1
CSARDGLAAYEQYF
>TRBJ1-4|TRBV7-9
CASSSGTDSVKLFF